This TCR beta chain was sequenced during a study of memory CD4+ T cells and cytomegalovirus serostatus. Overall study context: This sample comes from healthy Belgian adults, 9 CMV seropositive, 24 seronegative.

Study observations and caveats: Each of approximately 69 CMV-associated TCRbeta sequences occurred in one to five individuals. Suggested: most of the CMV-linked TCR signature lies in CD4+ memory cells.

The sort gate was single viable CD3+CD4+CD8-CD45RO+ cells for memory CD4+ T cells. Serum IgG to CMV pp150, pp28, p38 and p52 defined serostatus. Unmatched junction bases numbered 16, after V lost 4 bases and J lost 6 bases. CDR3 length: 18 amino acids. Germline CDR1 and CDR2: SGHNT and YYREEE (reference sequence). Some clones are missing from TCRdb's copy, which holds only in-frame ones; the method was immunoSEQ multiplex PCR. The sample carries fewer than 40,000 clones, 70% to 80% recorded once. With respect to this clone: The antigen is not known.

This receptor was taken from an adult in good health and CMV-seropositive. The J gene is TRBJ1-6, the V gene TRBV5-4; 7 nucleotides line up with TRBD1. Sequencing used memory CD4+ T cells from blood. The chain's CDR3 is CASSRGTRGTAGNSPLHF. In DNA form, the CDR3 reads TGTGCCAGCAGCCGAGGCACCCGCGGGACAGCGGGTAATTCACCCCTCCACTTT. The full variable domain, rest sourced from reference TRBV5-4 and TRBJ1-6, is ETGVTQSPTHLIKTRGQQVTLRCSSQSGHNTVSWYQQALGQGPQFIFQYYREEENGRGNFPPRFSGLQFPNYSSELNVNALELDDSALYLCASSRGTRGTAGNSPLHFGNGTRLTVT.